These T cell receptor beta chains were read from a single sample in a study of identical twins. A single record per CDR3 protein comes from TCRdb applying MiXCR to the 5' RACE reads. The sample carries some 500,000 distinct CDR3 sequences, approximately 15% recorded once. The sample was also reused in another study, on yellow fever vaccine responses in identical twins.

Sequenced sample: CD4+ T cells sorted from blood. These receptors were collected from a woman aged 18 to 35 in good health. The CDR3 runs from the conserved cysteine through the conserved F or W. The order of the fields is J gene, V gene, D gene, clone size, CDR3 DNA, CDR3 protein. The D gene is left open where the match is weak. Size values are once, few and many counts, or a class for expanded clones, and some rows have none.

>TRBJ2-3|TRBV5-5|TRBD2|few
TGTGCCAGCAGCTCTCCCTTACTAGCGGGGGGCACAGATACGCAGTATTTT
CASSSPLLAGGTDTQYF
>TRBJ2-3|TRBV18|TRBD2|NA
TGTGCCAGCTCACTCTCGGGACTAACAGATACGCAGTATTTT
CASSLSGLTDTQYF
>TRBJ1-2|TRBV2|NA|few
TGTGCCAGCATCCCCGGGCTCCAAGCTAACTATGGCTACACCTTC
CASIPGLQANYGYTF
>TRBJ2-4|TRBV9|NA|NA
TGTGCCAGCAGCGTCGGCCGGCCGGTAACAGCCAAAAACATTCAGTACTTC
CASSVGRPVTAKNIQYF
>TRBJ1-1|TRBV6-2/TRBV6-3|NA|NA
TGTGCCAGCCTGATGGAGGCTCGAGGGGAAGCTTTCTTT
CASLMEARGEAFF
>TRBJ1-1|TRBV5-4|NA|NA
TGTGCCAGCAGCCTGTCATGGGCGAACACTGAAGCTTTCTTT
CASSLSWANTEAFF
>TRBJ2-7|TRBV6-7|TRBD2|NA
TGTGCCTTCAGTTTAGTGGGACTAGCGGGAGGGCAGGGCTCCTACGAGCAGTACTTC
CAFSLVGLAGGQGSYEQYF
>TRBJ2-1|TRBV5-1|TRBD2|many
TGCGCCAGCAGCCCGCGGACTAGCGGGGGGGCTTACAATGAGCAGTTCTTC
CASSPRTSGGAYNEQFF
>TRBJ2-1|TRBV6-4|TRBD1|NA
TGTGCCAGCAGTGCCACCGGGACAGGGGATGAGCAGTTCTTC
CASSATGTGDEQFF
>TRBJ2-5|TRBV29-1|NA|NA
TGCAGCGCATCAGGGGGGGAAGAGACCCAGTACTTC
CSASGGEETQYF
>TRBJ2-5|TRBV12-3/TRBV12-4|NA|many
TGTGCCAGCAGCTCGTGGGGGGCTGAGGAAGAGACCCAGTACTTC
CASSSWGAEEETQYF
>TRBJ2-7|TRBV20-1|NA|NA
TGCAGTGCTGGACCTGGGTGGTACGAGCAGTACTTC
CSAGPGWYEQYF
>TRBJ1-1|TRBV6-2/TRBV6-3|NA|many
TGTGCCAGCAATGAATGGGGCACTGAAGCTTTCTTT
CASNEWGTEAFF
>TRBJ2-7|TRBV29-1|NA|few
TGCAGCGTTGAAGATCTTGAGGCCTCCTACGAGCAGTACTTC
CSVEDLEASYEQYF
>TRBJ1-2|TRBV5-1|TRBD1|many
TGCGCCAGCAGCTTGGGGGGACAGAACTATGGCTACACCTTC
CASSLGGQNYGYTF
>TRBJ1-6|TRBV28|NA|few
TGTGCCAGCAGTTTAGAGGCCGGTTTTAATTCACCCCTCCACTTT
CASSLEAGFNSPLHF
>TRBJ2-3|TRBV20-1|NA|NA
TGCAGTGCTAGATCTTGCACAGATACGCAGTATTTT
CSARSCTDTQYF
>TRBJ2-5|TRBV12-3/TRBV12-4|TRBD2|few
TGTGCCAGCAGTCCAGTAGCGGGAGAGGCAGAGACCCAGTACTTC
CASSPVAGEAETQYF
>TRBJ2-2|TRBV21-1|NA|NA
TGTGCCAGCAGCGCCCATCCCCCGGGACTAGCGGGAGGACCGAACACCGGGGAGCTGTTTTTT
CASSAHPPGLAGGPNTGELFF
>TRBJ2-7|TRBV12-3/TRBV12-4|TRBD1|NA
TGTGCCAGCAGTTCCGACAGGGAAGGGGAGCAGTACTTC
CASSSDREGEQYF
>TRBJ2-2|TRBV7-2|NA|few
TGTGCCAGCAGCTTCTTTCCGGCGGTCGGGGAGCTGTTTTTT
CASSFFPAVGELFF
>TRBJ1-3|TRBV5-1|NA|few
TGCGCCAGCAGCTGGGGGACTACTGGAAACACCATATATTTT
CASSWGTTGNTIYF
>TRBJ1-3|TRBV5-1|NA|NA
TGCGCCAGCAGCCGGGCTGGGGACACAAACACCATATATTTT
CASSRAGDTNTIYF
>TRBJ2-1|TRBV11-3|NA|NA
TGTGCCAGCTCCCGATATGCGGGAAGCTACAATGAGCAGTTCTTC
CASSRYAGSYNEQFF
>TRBJ1-5|TRBV12-3/TRBV12-4|TRBD1|NA
TGTGCCAGCAGTTTATTAGGGGGCCCTCAGCCCCAGCATTTT
CASSLLGGPQPQHF
>TRBJ2-3|TRBV10-3|NA|many
TGTGCCATCGGAGGGGAGAGGACCACAGATACGCAGTATTTT
CAIGGERTTDTQYF
>TRBJ2-7|TRBV5-5|NA|NA
TGTGCCAGCAGCTTAACTCCCGGCTACGAGCAGTACTTC
CASSLTPGYEQYF
>TRBJ2-1|TRBV7-2|NA|NA
TGTGCCAGCACCCAGAGCAGGGGAGCCTACAATGAGCAGTTCTTC
CASTQSRGAYNEQFF
>TRBJ2-7|TRBV6-1|NA|NA
TGTGCCAGCCACCCCCCCGGGCTCCCCTCCTACGAGCAGTACTTC
CASHPPGLPSYEQYF